These 5 T cell receptor beta chains originate from one sample sequenced in a study of blood T cell repertoires in COVID-19. Assay: immunoSEQ multiplex PCR; the TCRdb copy retains only in-frame clones and omits some. The sample lists 150,000 or so clones, 77% occurring once. The sequenced sample consisted of peripheral blood. Source of these receptors: a woman between 50 and 59 years old with active or convalescent COVID-19.

V gene TRBV2 combines with J gene TRBJ2-3; 7 bases map to TRBD1. This CDR3 has 15 residues. V gave up 6 bases and J gave up 4 bases; unmatched junction bases: 10. The germline CDR1 and CDR2 sequences are SNHLY and FYNNEI. The CDR3 sequence: CASRTGTAFSDTQYF. CDR3 nucleotide sequence: TGTGCCAGCAGAACCGGGACAGCTTTCTCAGATACGCAGTATTTT. Complete variable domain (other parts from reference TRBV2 and TRBJ2-3): EPEVTQTPSHQVTQMGQEVILRCVPISNHLYFYWYRQILGQKVEFLVSFYNNEISEKSEIFDDQFSVERPDGSNFTLKIRSTKLEDSAMYFCASRTGTAFSDTQYFGPGTRLTVL.

In DNA form, the CDR3 reads TGTGCCTGGAGGAGGGACAGTTCACCCCTCCACTTT. Its translation is CAWRRDSSPLHF. This rearrangement joins TRBV30 to TRBJ1-6; TRBD1 matches 7 bases. The V gene's germline CDR1 is GTSNPN and CDR2 SVGIG (reference sequence). The V and J ends lost 3 bases and 9 bases, in that order; junction bases with no gene match: 2. There are 12 residues in the CDR3.

This clone has ten or more counts. The chain links TRBV5-4 to TRBJ2-2, with a weak D call TRBD1 (6 bases). With 1 base removed from V and 3 bases from J, the gap between germline ends came to 10 bases. Germline lookup yields CDR1 SGHNT and CDR2 YYREEE (reference sequence). This CDR3 is 15 amino acids long. In DNA form, the CDR3 reads TGTGCCAGCAGCTTGATGGGGGCGTACACCGGGGAGCTGTTTTTT. This codes for CASSLMGAYTGELFF.

The chain links TRBV25-1 to TRBJ2-2; D is unresolved. Trimming removed 3 bases at V and 4 bases at J, with 12 bases between. Germline V lookup: CDR1 MGHDK, CDR2 SYGVNS. This CDR3 comprises 15 residues. DNA of the CDR3: TGTGCCAGCAGTGAGTTGCTAGACGGCACCGGGGAGCTGTTTTTT. It is translated as CASSELLDGTGELFF.

The chain uses TRBV15 and TRBJ2-4; 7 nucleotides match TRBD2. Germline V gives CDR1 LNHNV, CDR2 YYDKDF (reference sequence). The CDR3 extends over 17 amino acids. V shed 0 bases and J 5 bases; nucleotides not matched to a gene: 10. The CDR3 nucleotides read TGTGCCACCAGCAGAGACACAGCAGCGGGACCCCAAAACATTCAGTACTTC. The encoded protein is CATSRDTAAGPQNIQYF.